The source of this T cell receptor beta chain is a study of blood T cell repertoires in COVID-19. In the source study's methods: Using reference gene primer amplification, nucleated cell counts were estimated. This table comes from immunoSEQ multiplex PCR, and its TCRdb copy is limited to in-frame clones, with some not included. V and J calls and clone size follow that table, whereas D and trimming were derived from the DNA. The sample has approximately 47,000 clones; 80% to 90% are singletons. CDR1 LGHDT and CDR2 YNNKEL come from the germline V gene (reference sequence). Between the trimmed V and J ends, which lost 2 bases and 0 bases, there was a span of 19 bases. The length of the CDR3 is 18 residues.

The receptor was derived from a woman of 80 years or more with COVID-19, enrolled during active disease. The sample comprised peripheral blood. V and J are TRBV3-1 (or the pseudogene TRBV3-2) and TRBJ1-1; the D gene is possibly TRBD1 (5 bases). The CDR3 here is CASSQFARTGLLNTEAFF. DNA of the CDR3: TGTGCCAGCAGCCAATTCGCACGAACGGGACTCCTGAACACTGAAGCTTTCTTT.